This T cell receptor beta chain was identified in a study of blood T cell repertoires in COVID-19. This clone appeared a single time. Losses at the gene ends were 4 bases for V and 8 bases for J; bases not matched to a gene: 5. The length of the CDR3 is 15 residues. Germline V gene lookup returns CDR1 KGHSH and CDR2 LQKENI. Using immunoSEQ multiplex PCR, the repertoire was profiled, and TCRdb retains in-frame clones only, with some absent. The data hold approximately 480,000 clones, with roughly 87% observed a single time. This clonotype originated in a young man with COVID-19, enrolled during active disease. This sequence joins TRBV18 and TRBJ1-4; 12 bases align to TRBD1. The sample consisted of peripheral blood. CDR3 sequence: CASSLPGTGGEKLFF. The CDR3 DNA reads TGTGCCAGCTCACTCCCCGGGACAGGGGGCGAAAAACTGTTTTTT. Together with reference TRBV18 and TRBJ1-4, the CDR3 gives the full variable domain: NAGVMQNPRHLVRRRGQEARLRCSPMKGHSHVYWYRQLPEEGLKFMVYLQKENIIDESGMPKERFSAEFPKEGPSILRIQQVVRGDSAAYFCASSLPGTGGEKLFFGSGTQLSVL.